This T cell receptor beta chain is drawn from a study of preoperative IRX-2 immunotherapy in early breast cancer. The method was immunoSEQ multiplex PCR; TCRdb's version includes in-frame clones alone and lacks a portion of them. The sample records 30,000 to 35,000 clones, around 83% being singletons. As for treatment: preoperative locoregional IRX-2 cytokine immunotherapy. Preoperative locoregional IRX-2 cytokine immunotherapy was tested in the phase Ib source study. The sequence came from a human donor with breast cancer. The sequences come from lymph node tissue, collected from a patient treated with IRX-2 immunotherapy.

CDR3 loop: CATSRGQDGTGELFF. CDR3 DNA: TGTGCCACCAGCAGGGGACAGGATGGGACCGGGGAGCTGTTTTTT. The chain is built from TRBV15 and TRBJ2-2; 8 bases are shared with TRBD1. CDR3 size: 15 residues. Germline V gene data show CDR1 as LNHNV and CDR2 as YYDKDF (reference sequence). The ends lost 3 bases at V and 5 bases at J; junction bases unmatched: 5.